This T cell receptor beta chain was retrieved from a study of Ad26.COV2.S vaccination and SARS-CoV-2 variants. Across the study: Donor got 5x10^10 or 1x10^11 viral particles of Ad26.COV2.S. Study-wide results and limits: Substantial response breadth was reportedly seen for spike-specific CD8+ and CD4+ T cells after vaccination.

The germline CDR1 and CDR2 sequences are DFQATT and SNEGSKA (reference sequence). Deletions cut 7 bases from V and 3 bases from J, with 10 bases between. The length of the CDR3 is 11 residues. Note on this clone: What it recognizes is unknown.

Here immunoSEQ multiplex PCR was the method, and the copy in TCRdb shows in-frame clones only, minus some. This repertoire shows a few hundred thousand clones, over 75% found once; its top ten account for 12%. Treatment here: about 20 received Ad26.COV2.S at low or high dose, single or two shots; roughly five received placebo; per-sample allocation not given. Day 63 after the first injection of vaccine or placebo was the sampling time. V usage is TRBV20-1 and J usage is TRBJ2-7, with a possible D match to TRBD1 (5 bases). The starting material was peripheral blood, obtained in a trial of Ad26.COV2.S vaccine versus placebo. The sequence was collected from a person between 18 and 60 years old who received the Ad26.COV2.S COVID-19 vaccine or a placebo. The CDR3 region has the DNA TGCAGTGGGGTTCAGGGCTACGAGCAGTACTTC. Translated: CSGVQGYEQYF.